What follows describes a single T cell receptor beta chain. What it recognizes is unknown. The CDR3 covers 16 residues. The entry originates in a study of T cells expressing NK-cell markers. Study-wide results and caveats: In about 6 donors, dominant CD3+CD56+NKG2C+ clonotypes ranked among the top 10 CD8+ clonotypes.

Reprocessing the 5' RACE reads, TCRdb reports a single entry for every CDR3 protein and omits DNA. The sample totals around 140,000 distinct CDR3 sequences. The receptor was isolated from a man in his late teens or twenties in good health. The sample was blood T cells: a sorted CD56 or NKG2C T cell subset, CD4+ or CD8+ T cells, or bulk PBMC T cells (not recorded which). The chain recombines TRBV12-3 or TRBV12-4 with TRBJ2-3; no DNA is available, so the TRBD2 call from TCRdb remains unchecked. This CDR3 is CASRSLAGDLSDTQYF.